This T cell receptor beta chain was identified during a study of Graves' ophthalmopathy and Graves' hyperthyroidism. As for the study in general: No treatment had been given when peripheral blood was collected at initial diagnosis.

Comments on this clonotype: Its cognate antigen is unknown.

Per germline, CDR1 SGHTA and CDR2 FQGNSA. The CDR3 totals 13 residues. V was trimmed by 6 bases and J by 2 bases, leaving 10 bases between them. RNA transcripts yielded amplified TCR beta CDR3 regions. The authors performed first-round RT-PCR with HTBI primers and then a second-round multiplex PCR. MiXCR, run by TCRdb on the multiplex PCR reads, gives a single entry per CDR3 protein. The table lists roughly 170,000 distinct CDR3 sequences, 39% of them singletons. From fresh peripheral blood, about 10 ml in volume, the PBMCs were obtained. Study-wide findings and caveats: In blood appeared most of the expanded thyroid clonotypes whose frequency exceeded 0.001. Built on 13 signatures, a model told ophthalmopathy apart from stable hyperthyroidism with 85% to 90% sensitivity and roughly 80% specificity.

The source material was peripheral blood. The genes are TRBV7-2 and TRBJ1-1, with unresolved D. The TCR was taken from a man aged 25-40 years with Graves' ophthalmopathy. The CDR3 DNA reads as TGTGCCAGCAGTTTCACGGCAAACACTGAAGCTTTCTTT. This codes for CASSFTANTEAFF.